Following are 5 T cell receptor beta chains from one sample sequenced in a study of CD8 T cells in Susac syndrome. Random hexamers primed reverse transcription of about 0.45 to 1 ug RNA. A single record per CDR3 protein comes from TCRdb applying MiXCR to the immunoSEQ multiplex PCR reads. This sample has roughly 200,000 distinct CDR3 sequences; more than 85% occur once, and the top ten carry around 0.076%. Input material: CD4+ T cells from PBMCs. Source of these receptors: a human donor with multiple sclerosis.

The chain carries TRBV4-1 and TRBJ2-1; 13 nucleotides align to TRBD2. Germline CDR1 is MGHRA and CDR2 is YSYEKL. CDR3 length: 15 residues. V dropped 4 bases and J dropped 5; count of bases not matched to a gene: 2. The CDR3 sequence: CASSRGTSGDNEQFF. The CDR3 nucleotides are TGCGCCAGCAGCCGGGGGACTAGCGGGGACAATGAGCAGTTCTTC.

The chain carries TRBV4-2 and TRBJ2-1; 11 nucleotides agree with TRBD2. Germline CDR1 reads LGHNA; CDR2 reads YNFKEQ. The CDR3 spans 15 residues. V shed 4 bases, J shed 12 bases, and the junction held 11 bases outside the gene matches. Here the CDR3 DNA reads TGTGCCAGCAGCCCCGACGGAACTAGCGGGGGCCTGCAGTTCTTC. Translation gives CASSPDGTSGGLQFF.

The chain recombines TRBV10-3 with TRBJ2-3; D may be TRBD1 (5 bases). TRBJ1-5 matches the DNA end more closely, so the J call is doubtful. The CDR3 is 16 residues long. Germline loops: CDR1 ENHRY, CDR2 SYGVKD. The CDR3, as DNA: TGTGCCATCAGTGGGGGACTAGCGCCAAGGGAAGATACGCAGCATTTT. Amino acid sequence: CAISGGLAPREDTQHF.

This chain connects TRBV5-6 to TRBJ2-3; D not resolved. This CDR3 spans 13 amino acids. Germline CDR1 SGHDT, CDR2 YYEEEE. Trimming stripped 4 bases from V and 10 bases from J, with 16 bases between. The CDR3 is CASSRPPRKAQYF. DNA of the CDR3: TGTGCCAGCAGCCGCCCCCCGAGGAAGGCGCAGTATTTT.

The gene calls are TRBV6-2 or TRBV6-3 and TRBJ2-7; TRBD1 agrees at 10 bases. Per the germline V gene, CDR1 is MNHEY and CDR2 is SVGEGT. This CDR3 spans 14 amino acids. With V trimmed by 6 bases and J by 3 bases, 5 bases remained unmatched. The CDR3 here is CASSRDRGFYEQYV. Written as DNA, the CDR3 is TGTGCCAGCAGCCGGGACAGGGGCTTCTACGAGCAGTACGTC.